The rows below give T cell receptor beta chains drawn from one sample of a study of T cells in Graves' hyperthyroidism and ophthalmopathy. MiXCR, run by TCRdb on the multiplex PCR reads, gives a single entry per CDR3 protein. The table has 250,000 to 300,000 distinct CDR3 sequences, 10% to 15% seen once. Sequencing used blood. The receptors were gathered from a woman aged 25 to 39 with Graves' hyperthyroidism that later progressed to Graves' ophthalmopathy. CDR3s include the opening cysteine and the closing phenylalanine or tryptophan. The order of the fields is J gene, D gene, clone size, V gene, CDR3 protein, CDR3 DNA. The D gene is left open where the match is weak. For some rows the clone size is stated as once, few or many, or as a class when expanded; others skip it.

J: TRBJ2-7; D: TRBD1; size: many; V: TRBV6-2/TRBV6-3; CDR3: CASATAGTGSDEQYF; DNA: TGTGCCAGCGCTACTGCCGGGACAGGGTCTGACGAGCAGTACTTC
J: TRBJ2-2; D: .; size: many; V: TRBV7-8; CDR3: CASSLRTLNTGELFF; DNA: TGTGCCAGCAGCCTAAGGACCCTGAACACCGGGGAGCTGTTTTTT
J: TRBJ2-1; D: .; size: .; V: TRBV4-3; CDR3: CASSQDPLGGRPFF; DNA: TGCGCCAGCAGCCAAGATCCCCTTGGGGGGAGGCCGTTCTTC
J: TRBJ1-4; D: TRBD1; size: many; V: TRBV20-1; CDR3: CSAPDRAGATNEKLFF; DNA: TGCAGTGCTCCTGACAGGGCGGGGGCAACTAATGAAAAACTGTTTTTT
J: TRBJ1-1; D: .; size: many; V: TRBV15; CDR3: CATSRDRLDTEAFF; DNA: TGTGCCACCAGCAGAGATAGGTTGGACACTGAAGCTTTCTTT
J: TRBJ1-2; D: TRBD1; size: .; V: TRBV6-5; CDR3: CASSYAAGGHYGYTF; DNA: TGTGCCAGCAGTTACGCGGCAGGGGGTCACTATGGCTACACCTTC
J: TRBJ2-5; D: TRBD1; size: many; V: TRBV2; CDR3: CASRGTVQETQYF; DNA: TGTGCCAGCAGGGGGACAGTACAAGAGACCCAGTACTTC
J: TRBJ1-2; D: .; size: many; V: TRBV2; CDR3: CASSVGNYGYTF; DNA: TGTGCCAGCAGTGTGGGCAACTATGGCTACACCTTC
J: TRBJ2-2; D: TRBD1; size: many; V: TRBV27; CDR3: CASSPWTGGGELFF; DNA: TGTGCCAGCAGTCCTTGGACAGGCGGTGGGGAGCTGTTTTTT
J: TRBJ2-1; D: .; size: few; V: TRBV19; CDR3: CASSTQGLAADEQFF; DNA: TGTGCCAGTAGTACCCAGGGTCTCGCGGCCGATGAGCAGTTCTTC
J: TRBJ2-2; D: .; size: few; V: TRBV20-1; CDR3: CSARDLSNTGELFF; DNA: TGCAGTGCTAGAGATCTCTCGAACACCGGGGAGCTGTTTTTT
J: TRBJ2-7; D: .; size: few; V: TRBV7-9; CDR3: CASSSKVLGDPMWEQYF; DNA: TGTGCCAGCAGCTCAAAGGTTCTGGGAGACCCGATGTGGGAGCAGTACTTC
J: TRBJ2-1; D: TRBD2; size: many; V: TRBV12-3/TRBV12-4; CDR3: CASRGEGNLYNEQFF; DNA: TGTGCCAGCCGGGGGGAGGGAAACCTTTACAATGAGCAGTTCTTC